This T cell receptor beta chain was captured in a study of monozygotic twins with inflammatory bowel disease. Germline V lookup: CDR1 DFQATT, CDR2 SNEGSKA (reference sequence). There are 16 residues in the CDR3. Whole blood without T cell sorting served as the source of isolated total RNA. TCR libraries each used about 3.5 ug of total RNA. Eight distinct reactions (per sample) were used to make the cDNA. UMIs containing a 6-nucleotide sample barcode were added via template switching. TCRdb reprocessed the 5' RACE reads, with one entry per CDR3 protein and no DNA. The sample's table shows under 150,000 distinct CDR3 sequences.

The receptor's source is a human donor with ulcerative colitis or Crohn's disease, or a healthy co-twin of an affected twin (not recorded which). The chain combines TRBV20-1 with TRBJ1-5; TCRdb picks TRBD1, but there is no DNA to check that call. Sequencing used blood. CDR3 region: CSATLDGRLGNQPQHF.